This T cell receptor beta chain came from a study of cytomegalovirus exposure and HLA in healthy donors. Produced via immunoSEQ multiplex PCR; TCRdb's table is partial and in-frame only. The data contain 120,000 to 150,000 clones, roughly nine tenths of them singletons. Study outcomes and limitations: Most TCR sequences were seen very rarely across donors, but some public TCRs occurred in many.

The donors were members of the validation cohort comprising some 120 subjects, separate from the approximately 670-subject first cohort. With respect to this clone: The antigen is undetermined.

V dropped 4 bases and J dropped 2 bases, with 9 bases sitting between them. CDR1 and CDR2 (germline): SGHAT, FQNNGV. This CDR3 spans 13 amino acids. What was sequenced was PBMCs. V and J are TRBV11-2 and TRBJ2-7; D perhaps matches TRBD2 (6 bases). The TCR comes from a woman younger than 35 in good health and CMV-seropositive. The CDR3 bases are TGTGCCAGCAGCTCGGACTATACCTACGAGCAGTACTTC. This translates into CASSSDYTYEQYF.